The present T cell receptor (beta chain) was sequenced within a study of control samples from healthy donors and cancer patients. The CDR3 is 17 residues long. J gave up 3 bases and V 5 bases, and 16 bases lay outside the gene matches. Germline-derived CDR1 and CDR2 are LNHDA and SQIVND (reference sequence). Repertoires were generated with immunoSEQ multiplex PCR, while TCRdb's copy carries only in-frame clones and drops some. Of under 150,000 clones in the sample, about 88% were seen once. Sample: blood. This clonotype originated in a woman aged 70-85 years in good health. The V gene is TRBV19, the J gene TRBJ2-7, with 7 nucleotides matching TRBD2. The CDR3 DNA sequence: TGTGCCAGTAGTGACCCTAGGGCCAGGGAGGGAATCTACGAGCAGTACTTC. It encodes CASSDPRAREGIYEQYF.